This T cell receptor beta chain stems from a study of T cells expressing NK-cell markers. The overall study: Sorted CD3+CD56+NKG2C+, CD3+CD56+NKG2C- and CD3+CD56-NKG2C+ T cells provided the TCR beta repertoires.

TCRdb re-called the 5' RACE reads and catalogs CDR3 proteins one per entry, DNA excluded. The listing records about 160,000 distinct CDR3 sequences. This CDR3 is built from 15 residues. Material: blood T cells: a sorted CD56 or NKG2C T cell subset, CD4+ or CD8+ T cells, or bulk PBMC T cells (not recorded which). The chain employs TRBV12-3 or TRBV12-4 and TRBJ2-3; the TCRdb D gene call, TRBD2, has no DNA to confirm it. The source of this sequence is a man aged 18 to 69 in good health. The CDR3 sequence is CASSYASGEADTQYF.